This TCR beta chain was captured by sequencing in a study of T cells in Graves' hyperthyroidism and ophthalmopathy. Findings and limits, study-wide: Blood also contained most expanded thyroid clonotypes above 0.001. The authors' 13 V-J model separated ophthalmopathy from stable hyperthyroidism.

This clonotype came up a few times. Its antigen remains unknown. A much larger clone differs from this one at a single base, so this may be a read error. RNA transcripts yielded amplified TCR beta CDR3 regions. Initially, a first-round RT-PCR of the TCR CDR3 employed the HTBI primer set. Using its own MiXCR run on the multiplex PCR reads, TCRdb lists one record per CDR3 protein. The sample has 300,000 to 450,000 distinct CDR3 sequences; about 14% are singletons. It was considered stable Graves' hyperthyroidism when ophthalmopathy did not progress within 18 months. Any patient presenting with uncontrolled infection, other autoimmune disease, pregnancy or lactation was left out. J lost 5 bases, V lost 10 bases, and 5 bases had no gene match. From germline, CDR1 is SNHLY and CDR2 FYNNEI. The CDR3 loop spans 13 amino acids.

The clonotype originates from a woman in her sixties or seventies with Graves' hyperthyroidism. The material sequenced was blood. This chain connects TRBV2 to TRBJ1-5, with 10 bases fitting TRBD1. In DNA, the CDR3 is TGTGCCAACAGGGACAGGGGCGATCAGCCCCAGCATTTT. Protein product: CANRDRGDQPQHF.